Detailed here is one T cell receptor (beta chain). Its cognate antigen is unknown. The source of the sample is a study of OX40 agonist ivuxolimab in advanced cancers. Study-level results: In the expanded peripheral T cells, antigen specificity was never determined.

In germline, CDR1 is SEHNR, CDR2 FQNEAQ (reference sequence). V dropped 1 base and J dropped 4 bases, with 7 bases sitting between them. This CDR3 is 13 amino acids long. On cycle 4 day 1 and cycle 7 day 1, as well as at baseline, blood was sampled. Produced via immunoSEQ multiplex PCR; TCRdb's table is partial and in-frame only. The sample contains roughly 38,000 clones, roughly 90% of which appear only once. Sequences were derived from CD4+ or CD8+ T cells sorted from blood, sampled in a trial of the OX40 agonist ivuxolimab. The chain recombines TRBV7-9 with TRBJ1-2; D remains ambiguous. This TCR came from an adult with an advanced solid tumor such as melanoma, head and neck, liver or kidney cancer. This CDR3 reads CASSLVVSYGYTF. The CDR3 nucleotides read TGTGCCAGCAGCTTAGTGGTTAGCTATGGCTACACCTTC. Combining the CDR3 with reference TRBV7-9 and TRBJ1-2 gives the whole variable domain DTGVSQNPRHKITKRGQNVTFRCDPISEHNRLYWYRQTLGQGPEFLTYFQNEAQLEKSRLLSDRFSAERPKGSFSTLEIQRTEQGDSAMYLCASSLVVSYGYTFGSGTRLTVV.